The rows below give T cell receptor beta chains drawn from one sample of a study of blood T cells in healthy people across ages. A single record per CDR3 protein comes from TCRdb applying MiXCR to the 5' RACE reads. The profile shows 730,000 or so distinct CDR3 sequences, 43% of them singletons. Material for sequencing was blood. Receptor source: an older woman in good health. The CDR3 runs from the conserved cysteine through the conserved F or W. D genes are given only for firm matches. Rows give clone size only sometimes, using once, few, many, or a class for an expanded clone.

clone_size j_call d_call v_call cdr3_nt cdr3_aa
. TRBJ2-7 TRBD2 TRBV6-2/TRBV6-3 TGTGCCAGCAGTGACGGGGGACTAGCGGGAGTCGAGCAGTACTTC CASSDGGLAGVEQYF
few TRBJ2-5 TRBD2 TRBV5-6 TGTGCCAGCAGCCAGACAAGCGGGAGTGGGGGAGAGACCCAGTACTTC CASSQTSGSGGETQYF
. TRBJ1-3 . TRBV7-2 TGTGCCAGCAGCTTCCGACAGGCTCGGGACACCATATATTTT CASSFRQARDTIYF
. TRBJ2-7 TRBD2 TRBV20-1 TGCAGTGCTAGTGGAGGCGGGAGCGGCGGGTACGAGCAGTACTTC CSASGGGSGGYEQYF
. TRBJ1-4 TRBD1 TRBV7-9 TGTGCCAGCAGCTTAGACGGGACAGGGAACGAAAAACTGTTTTTT CASSLDGTGNEKLFF
. TRBJ1-1 . TRBV7-2 TGTGCCAGCAGCTTAACACCCGGGGTGAACGCTGAAGCTTTCTTT CASSLTPGVNAEAFF
. TRBJ2-3 TRBD1 TRBV10-3 TGTGCCATCAGTGGAGGGGGCGCCTCAGAAGATACGCAGTATTTT CAISGGGASEDTQYF
. TRBJ2-7 TRBD1 TRBV3-1 TGTGCCAGCAGCCAACAAACAGGGGCCGGCGAGCAGTACTTC CASSQQTGAGEQYF
. TRBJ2-6 TRBD2 TRBV11-1 TGTGCCAGTTCCAGGGAGGGACCCCTCTCTGGGGCCAACGTCCTGACTTTC CASSREGPLSGANVLTF
few TRBJ2-1 TRBD2 TRBV5-1 TGCGCCAGCAGCCTGGGATTGGTAGGGCTAGCGGGGGAAGGCTCCTACAATGAGCAGTTCTTC CASSLGLVGLAGEGSYNEQFF
. TRBJ1-4 . TRBV7-9 TGTGCCAGCAGCCAGATTACTAATGAAAAACTGTTTTTT CASSQITNEKLFF
. TRBJ2-1 TRBD2 TRBV20-1 TGCAGTGTCACACCATCTAGCGGGAGCAAAGAGACCCAGTTCTTC CSVTPSSGSKETQFF
once TRBJ1-6 . TRBV7-9 TGTGCCAGCAGACCCTCGGGGGGTGACAATTCACCCCTCCACTTT CASRPSGGDNSPLHF
. TRBJ1-1 . TRBV12-3/TRBV12-4 TGTGCCAGCAAATACAGGGTCGGTTTGGCTGAAGCTTTCTTT CASKYRVGLAEAFF
. TRBJ2-1 . TRBV29-1 TGCAGCGTTGTATTTGGAGTCACCTACAATGAGCAGTTCTTC CSVVFGVTYNEQFF
. TRBJ2-3 TRBD2 TRBV12-3/TRBV12-4 TGTGCCAGCACTACCGGGACTAGCGGGAGCACAGATACGCAGTATTTT CASTTGTSGSTDTQYF
few TRBJ2-7 . TRBV20-1 TGCAGTGCACCCGTGGAGGGGGCGGGAGAGCAGTACTTC CSAPVEGAGEQYF
. TRBJ1-6 . TRBV12-3/TRBV12-4 TGTGCCAGCAGTGTCACCGGGACTGGGGGAACACCCCTCCACTTT CASSVTGTGGTPLHF
. TRBJ2-7 . TRBV3-1 TGTGCCAGCAGCCAGAGACGGGATCTACGATGGCAGTACTTC CASSQRRDLRWQYF
many TRBJ2-5 . TRBV12-3/TRBV12-4 TGTGCCAGCACCACCGGGCTTGAGACCCAGTACTTC CASTTGLETQYF
few TRBJ1-1 . TRBV6-5 TGTGCCAGCAGTTACGTCGGAGTTGGGGGTGAAGCTTTCTTT CASSYVGVGGEAFF
few TRBJ2-3 . TRBV4-1 TGCGCCAGCAGCCAAGATCCTCAAAGAGATACGCAGTATTTT CASSQDPQRDTQYF
few TRBJ2-3 TRBD2 TRBV4-3 TGCGCCAGCAGCCAGCAAAACGCACTAGCGGGGCGGGTAACAGATACGCAGTATTTT CASSQQNALAGRVTDTQYF
few TRBJ1-5 . TRBV18 TGTGCCAGCTCACCAGGCAGGGTTGGAGAGCAGCCCCAGCATTTT CASSPGRVGEQPQHF
few TRBJ1-2 TRBD1 TRBV20-1 TGCAGTGCTAGAGATCAGGACAGGACTTATGGCTACACCTTC CSARDQDRTYGYTF
. TRBJ2-3 TRBD2 TRBV3-1 TGTGCCAGCAGCCAAGATGGGCTAGCGGGAGGGAGAAAGGGGACAGATACGCAGTATTTT CASSQDGLAGGRKGTDTQYF
medium-sized TRBJ1-2 . TRBV9 TGTGCCAGCAGCGTAGAGGACAACTATGGCTACACCTTC CASSVEDNYGYTF
. TRBJ2-7 TRBD2 TRBV20-1 TGCAGTGCTAGCGCGAGGGAGTGGCTAGCGGGGGCCTACGAGCAGTACTTC CSASAREWLAGAYEQYF
. TRBJ2-3 TRBD2 TRBV5-1 TGCGCCAGCAGCCTACTAGCGGGGATCACAGCTACGCAGTATTTT CASSLLAGITATQYF
. TRBJ2-7 TRBD1 TRBV11-2 TGTGCCAGCACGGTGGGACAGGGCACGGGCGAGCAGTACTTC CASTVGQGTGEQYF
once TRBJ2-1 . TRBV7-9 TGTGCCAGCAGCAAGGGGGGGAGATCGGGGCAGTTCTTC CASSKGGRSGQFF
few TRBJ1-5 TRBD1 TRBV2 TGTGCCAGCTGTCCTGGGACAGGAGGCGTTCAGCCCCAGCATTTT CASCPGTGGVQPQHF
many TRBJ2-4 TRBD2 TRBV7-2 TGTGCCAGCAGCTCGCTAGCGGGAGTGCGGAACATTCAGTACTTC CASSSLAGVRNIQYF
many TRBJ2-5 . TRBV7-3 TGTGCCAGCAGTCCCGGGACGGGAAAAGAGACCCAGTACTTC CASSPGTGKETQYF
few TRBJ1-5 . TRBV6-1 TGTGCCAGCAGTGTGGAGTTGGGTCAGCCCCAGCATTTT CASSVELGQPQHF
. TRBJ2-3 . TRBV5-1 TGCGCCAGCCAGAGAGGGGCGGATGCGCAGTATTTT CASQRGADAQYF
few TRBJ1-2 . TRBV20-1 TGCAGTGCCCAACTCGACCAGAGGGGCTACACCTTC CSAQLDQRGYTF
. TRBJ2-7 . TRBV28 TGTGCCAGCAGTTTAGAACATTCCTACGAGCAGTACTTC CASSLEHSYEQYF
. TRBJ2-5 . TRBV18 TGTGCCAGCTCTGCACAGGGTTCGGAGACCCAGTACTTC CASSAQGSETQYF
. TRBJ2-1 TRBD1 TRBV5-5 TGTGCCAGCAAAATACAGGGGGCAGGCAATGAGCAGTTCTTC CASKIQGAGNEQFF
. TRBJ2-5 . TRBV5-1 TGCGCCAGCAGCTTGGCCTCCTACCACCAAGAGACCCAGTACTTC CASSLASYHQETQYF
few TRBJ2-2 . TRBV7-3 TGTGCCAGCAGACCAGGAGCGCTAGCTGTCGGGGAGCTGTTTTTT CASRPGALAVGELFF
. TRBJ1-2 TRBD1 TRBV14 TGTGCCAGCAGCGGACGGGGACAGTACTATGGCTACACCTTC CASSGRGQYYGYTF
few TRBJ2-2 TRBD1 TRBV12-3/TRBV12-4 TGTGCCAGCACCCGACAGGGGGTGGCCGGGGAGCTGTTTTTT CASTRQGVAGELFF
few TRBJ2-4 TRBD2 TRBV5-1 TGCGCCAGCGGCGACGGGGGGACCAAAAACATTCAGTACTTC CASGDGGTKNIQYF
. TRBJ1-1 . TRBV5-1 TGCGCCAGCAGCTTTTCCCTGGACGGTAATCATAATAGTGAAGCTTTCTTT CASSFSLDGNHNSEAFF
once TRBJ2-7 . TRBV5-1 TGCGCCAGCAGTTACGACTCGCCGAGTTACAATGAGCAGTACTTC CASSYDSPSYNEQYF